This T cell receptor (beta chain) emerged from a study of blood T cell repertoires in COVID-19. Study details: Cohort 3 donors were reported recovered after two negative PCRs, clearance, or symptom resolution. T cells, B-cell-depleted T cells, or PBMCs supplied cDNA or gDNA.

Study processing details: By means of reference gene primer amplification, nucleated cell counts were estimated. Profiling relied on immunoSEQ multiplex PCR, and the TCRdb table lists in-frame clones only, not all of them. V and J calls and clone size are those listed in that table; D and trimming were worked out from the DNA. This table has roughly 200,000 clones, roughly 87% appearing once. Sample: PBMCs or T cells enriched from blood (not recorded which). The source is a man aged 25-40 years in a cohort exposed to, infected with or recovered from COVID-19 (not recorded which).

CDR3 in DNA: TGTGCCAGCAGCGTAGACGGACAGGGGAACACTGAAGCTTTCTTT. Residues: CASSVDGQGNTEAFF. This sequence joins TRBV9 and TRBJ1-1; TRBD1 aligns across 8 bases. V was pared by 0 bases and J by 1 base, with 2 bases of the junction left unmatched. Germline V gene sequence: CDR1 SGDLS, CDR2 YYNGEE. CDR3 length equals 15 residues.